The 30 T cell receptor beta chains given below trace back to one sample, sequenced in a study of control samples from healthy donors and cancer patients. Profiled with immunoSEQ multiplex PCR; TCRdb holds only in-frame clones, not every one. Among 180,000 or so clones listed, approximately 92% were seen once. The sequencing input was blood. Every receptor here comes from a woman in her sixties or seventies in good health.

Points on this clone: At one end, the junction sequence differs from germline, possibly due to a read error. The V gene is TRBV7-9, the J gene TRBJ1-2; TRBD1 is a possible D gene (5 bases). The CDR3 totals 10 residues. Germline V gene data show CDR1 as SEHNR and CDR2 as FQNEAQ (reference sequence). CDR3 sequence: CASSRGTFSF. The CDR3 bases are TGTGCCAGCAGCCGCGGGACCTTCTCCTTC.

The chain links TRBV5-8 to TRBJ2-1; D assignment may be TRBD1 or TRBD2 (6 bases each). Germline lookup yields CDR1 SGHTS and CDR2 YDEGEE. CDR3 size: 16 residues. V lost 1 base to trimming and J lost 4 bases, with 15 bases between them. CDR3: CASSLWGAGDYNEQFF. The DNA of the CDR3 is TGTGCCAGCAGCTTGTGGGGGGCAGGGGATTACAATGAGCAGTTCTTC. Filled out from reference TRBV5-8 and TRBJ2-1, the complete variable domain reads EAGVTQSPTHLIKTRGQQATLRCSPISGHTSVYWYQQALGLGLQFLLWYDEGEERNRGNFPPRFSGRQFPNYSSELNVNALELEDSALYLCASSLWGAGDYNEQFFGPGTRLTVL.

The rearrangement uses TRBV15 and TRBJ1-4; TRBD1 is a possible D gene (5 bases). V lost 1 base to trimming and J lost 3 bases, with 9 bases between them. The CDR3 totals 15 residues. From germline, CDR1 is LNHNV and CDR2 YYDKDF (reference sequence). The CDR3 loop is CATSRAGVANEKLFF. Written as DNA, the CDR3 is TGTGCCACCAGCAGAGCGGGGGTTGCTAATGAAAAACTGTTTTTT.

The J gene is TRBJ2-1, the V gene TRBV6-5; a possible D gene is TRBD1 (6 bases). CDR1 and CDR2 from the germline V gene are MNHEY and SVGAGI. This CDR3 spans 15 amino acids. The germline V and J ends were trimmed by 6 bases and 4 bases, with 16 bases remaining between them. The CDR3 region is CASSTARDNYNEQFF. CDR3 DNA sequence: TGTGCCAGCAGCACCGCTCGGGACAATTACAATGAGCAGTTCTTC.

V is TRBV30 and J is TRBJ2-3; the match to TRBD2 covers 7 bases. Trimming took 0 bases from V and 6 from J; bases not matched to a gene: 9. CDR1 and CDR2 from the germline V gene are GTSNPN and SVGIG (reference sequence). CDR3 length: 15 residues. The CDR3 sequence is CAWSVGGGRSDTQYF. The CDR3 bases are TGTGCCTGGAGTGTGGGCGGGGGTAGAAGCGATACGCAGTATTTT.

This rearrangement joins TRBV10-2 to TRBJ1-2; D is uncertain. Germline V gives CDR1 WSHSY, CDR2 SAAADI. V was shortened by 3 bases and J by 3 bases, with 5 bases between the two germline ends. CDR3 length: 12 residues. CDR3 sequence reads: CASSDVYYGYTF. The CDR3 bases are TGCGCCAGCAGTGATGTGTACTATGGCTACACCTTC.

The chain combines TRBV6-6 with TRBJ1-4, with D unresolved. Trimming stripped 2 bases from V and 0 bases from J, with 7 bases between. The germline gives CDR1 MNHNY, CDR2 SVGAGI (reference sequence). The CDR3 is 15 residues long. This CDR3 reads CASSYRPPTNEKLFF. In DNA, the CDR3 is TGTGCCAGCAGTTACCGACCTCCAACTAATGAAAAACTGTTTTTT.

In nucleotides, the CDR3 is TGTGCCAGCAGCTTAGTCGGGACTCCGGAGACCCAGTACTTC. Its protein product is CASSLVGTPETQYF. The chain employs TRBV7-9 and TRBJ2-5; D might be TRBD2 (6 bases). CDR3 length: 14 amino acids. CDR1 SEHNR and CDR2 FQNEAQ come from the germline V gene (reference sequence). V was clipped by 1 base and J by 5 bases, with 11 bases between them. Looking up the rest from reference TRBV7-9 and TRBJ2-5 gives the full variable domain: DTGVSQNPRHKITKRGQNVTFRCDPISEHNRLYWYRQTLGQGPEFLTYFQNEAQLEKSRLLSDRFSAERPKGSFSTLEIQRTEQGDSAMYLCASSLVGTPETQYFGPGTRLLVL.

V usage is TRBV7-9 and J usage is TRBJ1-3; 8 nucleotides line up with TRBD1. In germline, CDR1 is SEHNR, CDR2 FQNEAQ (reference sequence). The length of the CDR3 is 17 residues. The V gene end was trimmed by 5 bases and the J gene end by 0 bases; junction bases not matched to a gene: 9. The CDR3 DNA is TGTGCCAGCAGCGGCGACAGGGGTTTTCTCTCTGGAAACACCATATATTTT. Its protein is CASSGDRGFLSGNTIYF. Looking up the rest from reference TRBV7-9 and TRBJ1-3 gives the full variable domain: DTGVSQNPRHKITKRGQNVTFRCDPISEHNRLYWYRQTLGQGPEFLTYFQNEAQLEKSRLLSDRFSAERPKGSFSTLEIQRTEQGDSAMYLCASSGDRGFLSGNTIYFGEGSWLTVV.

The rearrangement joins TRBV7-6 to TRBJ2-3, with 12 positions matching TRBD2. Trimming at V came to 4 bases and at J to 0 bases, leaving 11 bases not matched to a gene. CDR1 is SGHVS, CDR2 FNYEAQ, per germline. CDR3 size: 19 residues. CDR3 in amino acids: CASSSQTSGGVTSTDTQYF. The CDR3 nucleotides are TGTGCCAGCAGCTCCCAGACTAGCGGGGGAGTAACTAGCACAGATACGCAGTATTTT.

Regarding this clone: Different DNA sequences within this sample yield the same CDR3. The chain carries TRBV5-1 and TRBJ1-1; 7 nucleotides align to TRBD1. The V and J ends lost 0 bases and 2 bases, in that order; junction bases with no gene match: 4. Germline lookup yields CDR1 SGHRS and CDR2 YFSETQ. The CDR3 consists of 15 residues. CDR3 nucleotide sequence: TGCGCCAGCAGCTTGGCTGGGACAGATAACACTGAAGCTTTCTTT. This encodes CASSLAGTDNTEAFF.

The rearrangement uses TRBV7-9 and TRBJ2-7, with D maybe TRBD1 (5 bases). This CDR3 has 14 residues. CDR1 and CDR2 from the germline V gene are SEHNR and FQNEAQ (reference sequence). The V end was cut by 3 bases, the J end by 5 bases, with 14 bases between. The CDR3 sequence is CASSFDRAIDEQYF. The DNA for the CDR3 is TGTGCCAGCAGCTTTGACAGAGCGATAGACGAGCAGTACTTC. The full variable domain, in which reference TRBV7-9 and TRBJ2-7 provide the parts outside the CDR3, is DTGVSQNPRHKITKRGQNVTFRCDPISEHNRLYWYRQTLGQGPEFLTYFQNEAQLEKSRLLSDRFSAERPKGSFSTLEIQRTEQGDSAMYLCASSFDRAIDEQYFGPGTRLTVT.

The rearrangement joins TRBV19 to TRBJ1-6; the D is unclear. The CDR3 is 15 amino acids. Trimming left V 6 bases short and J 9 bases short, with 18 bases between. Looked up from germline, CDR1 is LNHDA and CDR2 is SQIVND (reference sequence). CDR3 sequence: CASSPLGSDGSPLHF. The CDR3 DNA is TGTGCCAGTAGCCCACTCGGGTCGGACGGTTCACCCCTCCACTTT.

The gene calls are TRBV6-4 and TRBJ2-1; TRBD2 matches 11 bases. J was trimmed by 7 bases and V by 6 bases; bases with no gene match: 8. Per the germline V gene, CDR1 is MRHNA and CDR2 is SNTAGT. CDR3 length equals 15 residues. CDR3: CASSELAGGYNEQFF. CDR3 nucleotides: TGTGCCAGCAGCGAGCTAGCGGGGGGATATAATGAGCAGTTCTTC.

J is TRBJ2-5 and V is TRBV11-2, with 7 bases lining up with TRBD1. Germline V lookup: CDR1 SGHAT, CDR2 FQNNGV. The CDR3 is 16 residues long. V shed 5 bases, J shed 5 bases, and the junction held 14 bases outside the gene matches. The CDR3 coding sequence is TGTGCCAGCAGCCCCAGACCCAGACAGGGATGGGAGACCCAGTACTTC. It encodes CASSPRPRQGWETQYF.

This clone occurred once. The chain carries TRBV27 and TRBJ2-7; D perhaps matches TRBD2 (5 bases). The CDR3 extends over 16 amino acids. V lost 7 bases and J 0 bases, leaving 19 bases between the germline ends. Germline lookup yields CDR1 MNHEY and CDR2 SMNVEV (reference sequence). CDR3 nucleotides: TGTGCCAGCACCCAGTCCCCCGGGAAAGACTCCTACGAGCAGTACTTC. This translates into CASTQSPGKDSYEQYF.

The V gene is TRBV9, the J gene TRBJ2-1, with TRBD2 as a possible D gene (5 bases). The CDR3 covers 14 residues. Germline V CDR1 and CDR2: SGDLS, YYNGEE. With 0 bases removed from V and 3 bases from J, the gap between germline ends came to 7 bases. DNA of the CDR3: TGTGCCAGCAGCGTAGGGAGGAACTACAATGAGCAGTTCTTC. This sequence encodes CASSVGRNYNEQFF.

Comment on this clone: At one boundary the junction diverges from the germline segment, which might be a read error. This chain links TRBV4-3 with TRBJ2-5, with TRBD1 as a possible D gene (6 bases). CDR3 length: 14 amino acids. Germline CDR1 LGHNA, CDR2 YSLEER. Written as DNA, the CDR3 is TGCGCCAGCATCCAAAGGGGGATCCAAGAGACCCAGTACTTC. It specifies CASIQRGIQETQYF.

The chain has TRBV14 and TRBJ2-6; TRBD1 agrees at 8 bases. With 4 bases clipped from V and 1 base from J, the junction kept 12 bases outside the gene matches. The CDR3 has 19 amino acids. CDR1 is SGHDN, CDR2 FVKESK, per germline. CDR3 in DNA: TGTGCCAGCAGCCGGACAGGGCGTCCCTCACTATCTGGGGCCAACGTCCTGACTTTC. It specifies CASSRTGRPSLSGANVLTF.

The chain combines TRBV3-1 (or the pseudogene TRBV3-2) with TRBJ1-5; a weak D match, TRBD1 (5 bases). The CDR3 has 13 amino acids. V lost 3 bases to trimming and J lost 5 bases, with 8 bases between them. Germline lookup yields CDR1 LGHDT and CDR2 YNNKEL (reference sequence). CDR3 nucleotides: TGTGCCAGCAGCCACCGGGACGATCAGCCCCAGCATTTT. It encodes CASSHRDDQPQHF.

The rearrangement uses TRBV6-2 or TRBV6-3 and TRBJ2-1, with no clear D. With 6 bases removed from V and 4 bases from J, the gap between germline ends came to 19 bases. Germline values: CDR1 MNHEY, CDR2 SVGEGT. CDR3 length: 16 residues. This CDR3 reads CASSHSTGRTYNEQFF. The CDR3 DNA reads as TGTGCCAGCAGCCACAGTACCGGCCGAACTTACAATGAGCAGTTCTTC.

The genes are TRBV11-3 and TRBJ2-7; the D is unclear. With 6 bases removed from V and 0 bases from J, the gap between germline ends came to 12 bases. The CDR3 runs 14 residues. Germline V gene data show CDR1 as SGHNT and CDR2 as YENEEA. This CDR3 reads CASSPTFSSYEQYF. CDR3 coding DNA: TGTGCCAGCAGTCCGACGTTTAGCTCCTACGAGCAGTACTTC.

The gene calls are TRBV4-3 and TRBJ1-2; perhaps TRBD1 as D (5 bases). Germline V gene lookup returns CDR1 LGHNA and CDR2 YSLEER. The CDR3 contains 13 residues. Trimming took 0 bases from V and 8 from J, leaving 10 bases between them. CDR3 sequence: CASSQDPGRGYTF. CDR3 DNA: TGCGCCAGCAGCCAAGATCCAGGGAGGGGCTACACCTTC.

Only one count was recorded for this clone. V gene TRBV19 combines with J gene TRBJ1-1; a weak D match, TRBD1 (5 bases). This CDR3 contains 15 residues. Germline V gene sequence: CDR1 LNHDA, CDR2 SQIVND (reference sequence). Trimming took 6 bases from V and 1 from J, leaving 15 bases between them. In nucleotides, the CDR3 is TGTGCCAGTAGGGTGGGACCCCAGGGGAACACTGAAGCTTTCTTT. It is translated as CASRVGPQGNTEAFF. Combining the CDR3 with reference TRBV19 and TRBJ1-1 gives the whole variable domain DGGITQSPKYLFRKEGQNVTLSCEQNLNHDAMYWYRQDPGQGLRLIYYSQIVNDFQKGDIAEGYSVSREKKESFPLTVTSAQKNPTAFYLCASRVGPQGNTEAFFGQGTRLTVV.

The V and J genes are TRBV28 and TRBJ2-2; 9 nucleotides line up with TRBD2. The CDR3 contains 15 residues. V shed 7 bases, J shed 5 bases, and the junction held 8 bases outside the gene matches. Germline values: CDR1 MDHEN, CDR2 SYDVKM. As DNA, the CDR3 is TGTGCCAGCATGGCGGGGGGGGCGAGGACCGGGGAGCTGTTTTTT. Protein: CASMAGGARTGELFF.

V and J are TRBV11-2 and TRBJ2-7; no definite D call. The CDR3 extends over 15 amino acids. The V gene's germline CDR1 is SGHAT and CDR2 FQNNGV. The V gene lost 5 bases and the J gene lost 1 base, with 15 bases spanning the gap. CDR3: CASSPFWGTSYEQYF. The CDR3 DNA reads TGTGCCAGCAGCCCGTTTTGGGGTACGTCCTACGAGCAGTACTTC.

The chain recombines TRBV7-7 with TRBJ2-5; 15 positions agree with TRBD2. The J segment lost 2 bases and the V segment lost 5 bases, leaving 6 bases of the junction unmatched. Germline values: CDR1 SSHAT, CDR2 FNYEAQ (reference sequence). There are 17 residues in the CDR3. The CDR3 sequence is CASSPGLAGGTQETQYF. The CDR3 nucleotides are TGTGCCAGCAGCCCTGGACTAGCGGGGGGGACTCAAGAGACCCAGTACTTC.

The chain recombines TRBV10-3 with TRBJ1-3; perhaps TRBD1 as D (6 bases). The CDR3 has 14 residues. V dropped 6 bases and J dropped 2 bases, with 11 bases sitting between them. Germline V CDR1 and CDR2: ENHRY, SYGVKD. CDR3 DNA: TGTGCCATCAGGAGACAGGACCCTGGAAACACCATATATTTT. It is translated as CAIRRQDPGNTIYF.

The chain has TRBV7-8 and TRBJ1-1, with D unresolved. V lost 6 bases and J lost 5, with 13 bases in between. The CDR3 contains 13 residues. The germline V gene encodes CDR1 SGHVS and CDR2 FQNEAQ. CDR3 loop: CASSLMVQTEAFF. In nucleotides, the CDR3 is TGTGCCAGCAGTCTTATGGTACAGACTGAAGCTTTCTTT.

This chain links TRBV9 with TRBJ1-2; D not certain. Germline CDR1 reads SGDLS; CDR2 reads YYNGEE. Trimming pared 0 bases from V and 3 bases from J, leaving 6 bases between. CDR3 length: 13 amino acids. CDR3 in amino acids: CASSVVTDYGYTF. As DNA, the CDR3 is TGTGCCAGCAGCGTAGTAACGGACTATGGCTACACCTTC.